What follows describes a single T cell receptor beta chain. These data originate in a study of blood T cell repertoires in COVID-19. As for the study in general: The United States, Italy and Spain supplied acute and convalescent COVID-19 samples. Nucleic acid was either cDNA or gDNA, and it came from T cells, B-cell-depleted T cells, or PBMCs.

The ends lost 0 bases at V and 7 bases at J; junction bases unmatched: 7. The CDR3 has 15 amino acids. Germline V lookup: CDR1 SGHVS, CDR2 FNYEAQ. Original processing notes: Reference gene primer amplification gave nucleated cell count estimates. Assay used: immunoSEQ multiplex PCR; TCRdb lists only in-frame clones, some missing. V, J and clone size were drawn from that table, and D and trimming were deduced from the DNA. The profile shows 90,000 or so clones, about 85% of them singletons. The receptor comes from a human donor in a cohort sampled during active COVID-19. Sequenced input: peripheral blood. The chain employs TRBV7-6 and TRBJ2-7; 9 bases agree with TRBD1. The CDR3 DNA reads as TGTGCCAGCAGCTTAGCAGGACAGGGGAGTGGGGAGCAGTACTTC. Amino acids: CASSLAGQGSGEQYF.